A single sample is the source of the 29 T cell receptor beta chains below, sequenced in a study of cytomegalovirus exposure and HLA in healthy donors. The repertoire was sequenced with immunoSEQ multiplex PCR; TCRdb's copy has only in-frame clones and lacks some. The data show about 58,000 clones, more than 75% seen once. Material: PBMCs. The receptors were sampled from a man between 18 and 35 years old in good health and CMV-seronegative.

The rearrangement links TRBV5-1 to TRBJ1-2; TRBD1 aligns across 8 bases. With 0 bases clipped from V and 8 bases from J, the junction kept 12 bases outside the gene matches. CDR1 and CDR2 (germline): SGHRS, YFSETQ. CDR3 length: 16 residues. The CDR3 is CASSLAHNDRGGGYTF. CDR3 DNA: TGCGCCAGCAGCTTGGCGCACAACGACAGGGGAGGCGGCTACACCTTC.

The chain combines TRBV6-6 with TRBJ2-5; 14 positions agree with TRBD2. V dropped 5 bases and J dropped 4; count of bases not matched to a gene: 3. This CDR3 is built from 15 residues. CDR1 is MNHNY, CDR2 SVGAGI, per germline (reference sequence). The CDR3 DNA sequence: TGTGCCAGCAGTCCTGGACTAGCGGGAGGAGAGACCCAGTACTTC. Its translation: CASSPGLAGGETQYF.

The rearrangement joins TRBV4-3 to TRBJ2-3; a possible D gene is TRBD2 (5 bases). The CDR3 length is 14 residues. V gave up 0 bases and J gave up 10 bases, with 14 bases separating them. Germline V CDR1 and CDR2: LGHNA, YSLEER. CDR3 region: CASSQEGAGGSQYF. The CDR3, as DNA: TGCGCCAGCAGCCAAGAGGGCGCGGGCGGATCGCAGTATTTT.

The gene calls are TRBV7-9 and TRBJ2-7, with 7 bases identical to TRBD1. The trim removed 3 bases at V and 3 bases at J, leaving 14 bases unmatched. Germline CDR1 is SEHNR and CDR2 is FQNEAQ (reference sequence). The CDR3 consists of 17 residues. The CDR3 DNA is TGTGCCAGCAGCTTTCCCAGGGGGAGAGTCGCTGGCTACGAGCAGTACTTC. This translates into CASSFPRGRVAGYEQYF.

The CDR3 protein is CASSSPPGGGGGYTF. CDR3 coding DNA: TGTGCCAGCAGTTCACCACCTGGGGGGGGCGGAGGCTACACCTTC. This chain uses TRBV28 with TRBJ1-2, with D possibly TRBD1 on 6 matching bases. V was shortened by 4 bases and J by 8 bases, with 20 bases between the two germline ends. Germline CDR1 and CDR2: MDHEN and SYDVKM. The CDR3 extends over 15 amino acids.

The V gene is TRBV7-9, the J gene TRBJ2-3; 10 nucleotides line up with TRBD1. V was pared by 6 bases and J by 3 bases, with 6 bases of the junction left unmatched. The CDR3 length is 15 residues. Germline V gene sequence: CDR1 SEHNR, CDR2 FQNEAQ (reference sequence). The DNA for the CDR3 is TGTGCCAGCAGAGAACCGGGACAGGGGACAGATACGCAGTATTTT. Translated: CASREPGQGTDTQYF.

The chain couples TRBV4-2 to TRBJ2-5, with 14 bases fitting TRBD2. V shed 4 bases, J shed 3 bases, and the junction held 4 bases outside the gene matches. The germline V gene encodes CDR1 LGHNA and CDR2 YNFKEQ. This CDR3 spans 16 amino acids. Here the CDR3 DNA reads TGTGCCAGCAGCCGGGGACTAGCGGGAGTGGAAGAGACCCAGTACTTC. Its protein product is CASSRGLAGVEETQYF.

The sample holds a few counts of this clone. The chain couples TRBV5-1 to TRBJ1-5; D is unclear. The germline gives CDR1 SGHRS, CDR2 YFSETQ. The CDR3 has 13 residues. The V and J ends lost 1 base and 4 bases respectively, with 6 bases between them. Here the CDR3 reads CASSLIGNQPQHF. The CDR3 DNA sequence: TGCGCCAGCAGCTTGATCGGGAATCAGCCCCAGCATTTT.

This CDR3 is CASSSPTSGNMLEQYF. CDR3 sequence (DNA): TGTGCCAGCAGCTCCCCCACTAGCGGGAATATGCTCGAGCAGTACTTC. The V and J genes are TRBV7-9 and TRBJ2-7, with 10 bases that match TRBD2. V gave up 4 bases and J gave up 6 bases; unmatched junction bases: 12. The CDR3 loop spans 16 amino acids. CDR1 is SEHNR and CDR2 is FQNEAQ in the germline V gene (reference sequence).

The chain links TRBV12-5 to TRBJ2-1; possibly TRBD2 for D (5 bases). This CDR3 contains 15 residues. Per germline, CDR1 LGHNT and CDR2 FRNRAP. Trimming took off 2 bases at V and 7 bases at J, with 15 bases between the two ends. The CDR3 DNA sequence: TGTGCTAGTGGTTTGCACGAGGACTGGGTGAATGAGCAGTTCTTC. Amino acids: CASGLHEDWVNEQFF. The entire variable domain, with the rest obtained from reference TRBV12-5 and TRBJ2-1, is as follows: DARVTQTPRHKVTEMGQEVTMRCQPILGHNTVFWYRQTMMQGLELLAYFRNRAPLDDSGMPKDRFSAEMPDATLATLKIQPSEPRDSAVYFCASGLHEDWVNEQFFGPGTRLTVL.

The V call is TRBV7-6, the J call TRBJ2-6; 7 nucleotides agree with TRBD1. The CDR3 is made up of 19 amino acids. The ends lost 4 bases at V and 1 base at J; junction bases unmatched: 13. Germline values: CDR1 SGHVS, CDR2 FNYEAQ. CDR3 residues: CASSSRPSVDRSGANVLTF. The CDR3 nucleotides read TGTGCCAGCAGCTCCCGCCCTTCTGTGGACAGGTCTGGGGCCAACGTCCTGACTTTC.

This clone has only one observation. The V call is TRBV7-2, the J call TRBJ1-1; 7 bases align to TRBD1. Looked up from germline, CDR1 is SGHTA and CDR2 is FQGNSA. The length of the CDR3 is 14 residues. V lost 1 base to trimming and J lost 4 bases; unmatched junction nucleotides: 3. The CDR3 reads CASSLEAGGTEAFF. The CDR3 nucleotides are TGTGCCAGCAGCTTAGAGGCAGGGGGCACTGAAGCTTTCTTT.

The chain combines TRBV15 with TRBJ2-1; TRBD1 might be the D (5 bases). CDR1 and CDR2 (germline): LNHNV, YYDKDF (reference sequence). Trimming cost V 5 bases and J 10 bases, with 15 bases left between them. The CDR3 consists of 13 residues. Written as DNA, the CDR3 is TGTGCCACCAGCGGTGGGGCTTTCCGCGAGCAGTTCTTC. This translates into CATSGGAFREQFF.

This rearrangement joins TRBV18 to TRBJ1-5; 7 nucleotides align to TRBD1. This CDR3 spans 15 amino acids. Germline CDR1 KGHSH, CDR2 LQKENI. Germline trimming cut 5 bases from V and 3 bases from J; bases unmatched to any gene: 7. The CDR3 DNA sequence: TGTGCCAGCTCAACCGCGGGACAGATCAATCAGCCCCAGCATTTT. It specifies CASSTAGQINQPQHF.

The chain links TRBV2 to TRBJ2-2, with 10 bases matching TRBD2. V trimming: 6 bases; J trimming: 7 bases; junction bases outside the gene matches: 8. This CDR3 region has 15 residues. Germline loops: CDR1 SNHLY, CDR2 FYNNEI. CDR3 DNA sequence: TGTGCCAGCAGATCTAGCGGGAGCGGTGTCGGGGAGCTGTTTTTT. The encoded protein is CASRSSGSGVGELFF. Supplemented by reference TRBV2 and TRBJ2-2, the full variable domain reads EPEVTQTPSHQVTQMGQEVILRCVPISNHLYFYWYRQILGQKVEFLVSFYNNEISEKSEIFDDQFSVERPDGSNFTLKIRSTKLEDSAMYFCASRSSGSGVGELFFGEGSRLTVL.

The CDR3 region is CASSPGLAGYTDTQYF. The CDR3, as DNA: TGTGCCAGCTCCCCAGGACTAGCGGGGTACACAGATACGCAGTATTTT. The chain combines TRBV27 with TRBJ2-3, with TRBD2 matching over 12 bases. The trim removed 8 bases at V and 2 bases at J, leaving 8 bases unmatched. This CDR3 has 16 amino acids. CDR1 is MNHEY and CDR2 is SMNVEV in the germline V gene (reference sequence).

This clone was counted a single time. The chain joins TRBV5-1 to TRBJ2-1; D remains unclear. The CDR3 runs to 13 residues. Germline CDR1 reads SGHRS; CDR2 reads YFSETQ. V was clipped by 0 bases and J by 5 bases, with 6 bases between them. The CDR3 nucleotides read TGCGCCAGCAGCTTGGTGGCTGACAATGAGCAGTTCTTC. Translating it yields CASSLVADNEQFF.

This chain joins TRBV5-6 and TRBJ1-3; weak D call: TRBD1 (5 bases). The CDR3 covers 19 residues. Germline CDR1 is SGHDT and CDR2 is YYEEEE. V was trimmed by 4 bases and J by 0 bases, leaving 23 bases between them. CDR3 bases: TGTGCCAGCAGCACACTACTTTCCCCAGACAGATTCTCTGGAAACACCATATATTTT. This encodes CASSTLLSPDRFSGNTIYF.

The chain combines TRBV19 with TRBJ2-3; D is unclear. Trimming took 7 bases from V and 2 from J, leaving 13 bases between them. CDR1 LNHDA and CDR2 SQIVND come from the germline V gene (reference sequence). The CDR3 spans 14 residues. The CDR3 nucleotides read TGTGCCAGTACTGGGTCAGGCGACACAGATACGCAGTATTTT. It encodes CASTGSGDTDTQYF.

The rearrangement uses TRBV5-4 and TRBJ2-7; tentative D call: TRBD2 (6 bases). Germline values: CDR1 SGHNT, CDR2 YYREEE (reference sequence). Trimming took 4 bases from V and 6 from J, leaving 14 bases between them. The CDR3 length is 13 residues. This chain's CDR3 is CASSPRDSREQYF. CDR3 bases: TGTGCCAGCAGCCCACGGGACTCACGCGAGCAGTACTTC.

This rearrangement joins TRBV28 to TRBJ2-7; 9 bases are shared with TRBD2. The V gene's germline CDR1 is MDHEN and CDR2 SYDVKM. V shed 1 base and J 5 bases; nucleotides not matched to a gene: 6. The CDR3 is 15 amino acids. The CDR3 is CASSLYGAGGNEQYF. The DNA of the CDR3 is TGTGCCAGCAGTTTATATGGAGCGGGAGGCAACGAGCAGTACTTC.

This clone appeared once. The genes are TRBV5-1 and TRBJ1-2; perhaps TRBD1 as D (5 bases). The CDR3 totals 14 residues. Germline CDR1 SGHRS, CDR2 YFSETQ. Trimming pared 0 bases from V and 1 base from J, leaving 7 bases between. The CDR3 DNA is TGCGCCAGCAGCTTGGATAGGGGTAACTATGGCTACACCTTC. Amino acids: CASSLDRGNYGYTF.

The CDR3 is CASSEAPPGTGGHIQYF. In nucleotides, the CDR3 is TGTGCCAGCAGTGAAGCGCCCCCCGGGACAGGGGGGCACATTCAGTACTTC. This chain links TRBV2 with TRBJ2-4; 11 bases are shared with TRBD1. Germline-derived CDR1 and CDR2 are SNHLY and FYNNEI. V shed 0 bases and J 8 bases; nucleotides not matched to a gene: 9. This CDR3 is 17 amino acids long.

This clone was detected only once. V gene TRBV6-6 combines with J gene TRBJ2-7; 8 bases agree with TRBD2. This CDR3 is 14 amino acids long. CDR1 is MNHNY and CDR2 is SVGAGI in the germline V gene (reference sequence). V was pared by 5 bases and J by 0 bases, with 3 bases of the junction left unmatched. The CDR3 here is CASSQRESSYEQYF. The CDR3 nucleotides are TGTGCCAGCAGTCAGCGGGAGAGCTCCTACGAGCAGTACTTC.

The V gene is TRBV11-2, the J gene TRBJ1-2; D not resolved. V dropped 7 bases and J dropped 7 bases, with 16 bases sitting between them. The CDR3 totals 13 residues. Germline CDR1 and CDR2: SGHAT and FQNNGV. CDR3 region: CASTVGRAAGYTF. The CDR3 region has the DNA TGTGCCAGCACCGTCGGGCGGGCTGCTGGCTACACCTTC.

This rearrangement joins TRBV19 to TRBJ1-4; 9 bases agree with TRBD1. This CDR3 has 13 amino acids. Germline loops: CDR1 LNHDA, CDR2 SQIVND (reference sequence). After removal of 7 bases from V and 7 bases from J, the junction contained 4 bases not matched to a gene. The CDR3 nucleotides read TGTGCCAGTACGGGACAGGGCTTTGAAAAACTGTTTTTT. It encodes CASTGQGFEKLFF.

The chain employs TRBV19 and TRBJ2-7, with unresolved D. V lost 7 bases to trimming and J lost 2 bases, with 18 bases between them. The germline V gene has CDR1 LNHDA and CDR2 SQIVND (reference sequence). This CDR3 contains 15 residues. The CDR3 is CASTPSPAPTYEQYF. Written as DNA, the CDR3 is TGTGCCAGTACCCCCAGTCCCGCCCCCACCTACGAGCAGTACTTC.

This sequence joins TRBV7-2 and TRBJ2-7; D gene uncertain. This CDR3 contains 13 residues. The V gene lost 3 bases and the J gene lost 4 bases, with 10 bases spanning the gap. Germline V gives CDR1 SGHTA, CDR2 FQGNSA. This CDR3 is CASSLGPIYEQYF. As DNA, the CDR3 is TGTGCCAGCAGCTTGGGCCCCATTTACGAGCAGTACTTC.

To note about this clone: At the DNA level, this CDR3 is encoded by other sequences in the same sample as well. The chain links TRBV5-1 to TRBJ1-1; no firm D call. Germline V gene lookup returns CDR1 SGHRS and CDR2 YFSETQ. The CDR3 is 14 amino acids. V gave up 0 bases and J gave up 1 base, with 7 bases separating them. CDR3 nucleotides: TGCGCCAGCAGCTTGGCACCGGGGAACACTGAAGCTTTCTTT. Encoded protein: CASSLAPGNTEAFF.